This T cell receptor beta chain was sequenced in a study of identical twins (dated by TCRdb to about 2016). For the study in its entirety: To test whether fetal clonotypes persist, this study deep-sequenced TCR alpha and beta repertoires from monozygotic twins, from unrelated adults of various ages, and from cord blood. Replicate twin experiments were performed at different times using different library preparation protocols to rule out contamination. Broad study findings and their caveats: Zero-insertion analyses could be partly confounded by invariant T cells such as MAIT and iNKT, though diverse VJ usage argued against such confounding for most clonotypes. Out-of-frame TCR alpha sharing in monozygotic twins was systematically underestimated by recombination models, whereas sharing between unrelated individuals was in agreement with the recombination models. In beta out-of-frame sequences, excess twin sharing was weaker, because having fewer shared sequences lowered the signal-to-noise ratio. Fewer insertions were carried by abundant cord blood beta clonotypes; a weaker similar trend was observed in young adult naive repertoires, while no such trend was observed in memory repertoires. Because the same donors could not be followed over many years, the conclusions depended on cross-sectional statistical analysis. Out-of-frame TCR alpha sequences shared between twins showed an excess of low generation-probability sequences compared with coincidental sharing between unrelated individuals.

Libraries were made using 5' RACE. Reads for this sample came from an Illumina HiSeq 2000. A universal primer binding site was introduced by template switching, and a unique molecular identifier was present in the final cDNA, enabling accurate counting of TCR cDNA molecules. First-strand cDNA for TCR alpha and beta chains was synthesized from specific primers in the conserved constant-segment region. Each cDNA library was double barcoded, with a SMART-Mk sample barcode plus Illumina barcodes, to control for contamination. Two successive PCR steps introduced TruSeq adapter sequences along with Illumina sample barcodes. The Illumina HiSeq platform was used with custom primers to sequence TCR alpha and beta cDNA libraries. In the source study's methods: MiGEC processed the raw reads to extract unique molecular identifiers, while MiXCR was used to determine the CDR3 positions. Recombination models were inferred per individual with the repgenHMM and IGoR tools using an EM algorithm. The analysis of shared clonotypes was done with the tcR package in R, with sharing normalized by the product of cloneset sizes. To study raw recombination free of thymic and clonal selection effects, out-of-frame nonproductive sequences were analyzed. TCRdb trimmed the raw reads at Q25, called clones with MiXCR and kept productive beta chains. Each entry is one CDR3 protein sequence, shown with its most common DNA and genes. TCRdb, not the original authors, processed these V and J calls. For this sample there are 130,000 to 150,000 distinct CDR3 sequences; 3.5% appear just once. About 7.8% of the sample goes to the ten largest clones.

This clonotype appeared many times. Its antigen is currently not known. Base qualities are not at hand, and no much larger clone is one base apart. Only healthy Caucasian donors were included. Miltenyi CD45RO+ enrichment and human naive T-cell isolation kits were used to isolate memory (CD45RO+) and naive T cells from PBMC. V was cut back by 7 bases and J by 6 bases, leaving a gap of 24 bases between them. The cysteine opens and the phenylalanine closes a CDR3 of 16 amino acids. The read is trimmed to its CDR3 DNA, 48 bases read in frame from base 1. Based on the germline V gene, the CDR1 and CDR2 sequences are MNHEY and SVGEGT.

The sequence was obtained from a man aged 18 to 30 in good health. Sequenced input: memory T cells sorted from blood. The sample's cell subset or site label is to be understood as: CD45RO+ enriched T cells. In this chain, TRBV6-2 or TRBV6-3 is recombined with TRBJ1-1; the D gene is not confidently resolved. The CDR3 here reads CASTPERTGRISEAFF. The DNA is as follows: TGTGCCAGCACCCCAGAAAGGACCGGGAGGATCTCTGAAGCTTTCTTT.